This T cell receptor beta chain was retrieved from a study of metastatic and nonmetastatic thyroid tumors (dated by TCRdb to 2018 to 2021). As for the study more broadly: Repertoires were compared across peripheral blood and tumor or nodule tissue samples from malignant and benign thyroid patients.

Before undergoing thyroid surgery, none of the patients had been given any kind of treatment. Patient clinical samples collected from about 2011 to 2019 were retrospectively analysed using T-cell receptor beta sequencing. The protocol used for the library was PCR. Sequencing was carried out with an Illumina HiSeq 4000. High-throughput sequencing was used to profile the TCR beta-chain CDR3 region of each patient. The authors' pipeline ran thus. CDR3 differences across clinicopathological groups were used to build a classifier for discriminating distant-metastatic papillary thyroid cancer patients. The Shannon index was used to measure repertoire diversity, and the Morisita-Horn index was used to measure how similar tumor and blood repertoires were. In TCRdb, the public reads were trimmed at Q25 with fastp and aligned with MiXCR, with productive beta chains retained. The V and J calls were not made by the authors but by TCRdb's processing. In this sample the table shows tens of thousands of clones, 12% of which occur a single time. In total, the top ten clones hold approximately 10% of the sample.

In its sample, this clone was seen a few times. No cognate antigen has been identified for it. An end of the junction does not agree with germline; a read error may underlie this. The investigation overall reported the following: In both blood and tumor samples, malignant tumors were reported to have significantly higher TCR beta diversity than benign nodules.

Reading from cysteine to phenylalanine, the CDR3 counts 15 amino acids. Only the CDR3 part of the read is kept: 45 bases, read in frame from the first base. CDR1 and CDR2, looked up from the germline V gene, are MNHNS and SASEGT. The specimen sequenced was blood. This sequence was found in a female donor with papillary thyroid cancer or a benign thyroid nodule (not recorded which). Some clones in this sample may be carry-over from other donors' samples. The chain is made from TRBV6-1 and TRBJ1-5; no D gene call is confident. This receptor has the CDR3 CASKPYMGSNQPQHF. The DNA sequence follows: TGTGCTAGCAAGCCATACATGGGAAGCAATCAGCCCCAGCATTTT.